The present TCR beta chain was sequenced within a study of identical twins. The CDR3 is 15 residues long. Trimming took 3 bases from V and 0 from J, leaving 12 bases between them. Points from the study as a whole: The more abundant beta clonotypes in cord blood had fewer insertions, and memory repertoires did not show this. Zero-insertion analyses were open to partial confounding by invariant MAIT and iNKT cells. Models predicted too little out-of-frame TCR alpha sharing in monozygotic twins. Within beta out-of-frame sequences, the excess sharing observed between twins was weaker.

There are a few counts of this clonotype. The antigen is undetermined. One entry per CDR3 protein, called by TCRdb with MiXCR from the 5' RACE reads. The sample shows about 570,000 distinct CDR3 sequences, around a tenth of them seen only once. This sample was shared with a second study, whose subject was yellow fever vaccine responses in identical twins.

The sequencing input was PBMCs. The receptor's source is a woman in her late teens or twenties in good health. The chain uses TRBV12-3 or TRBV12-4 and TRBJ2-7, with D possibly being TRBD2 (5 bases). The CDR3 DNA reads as TGTGCCAGCAGTTTGAGGGCGGCCCTCTCCTACGAGCAGTACTTC. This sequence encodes CASSLRAALSYEQYF.